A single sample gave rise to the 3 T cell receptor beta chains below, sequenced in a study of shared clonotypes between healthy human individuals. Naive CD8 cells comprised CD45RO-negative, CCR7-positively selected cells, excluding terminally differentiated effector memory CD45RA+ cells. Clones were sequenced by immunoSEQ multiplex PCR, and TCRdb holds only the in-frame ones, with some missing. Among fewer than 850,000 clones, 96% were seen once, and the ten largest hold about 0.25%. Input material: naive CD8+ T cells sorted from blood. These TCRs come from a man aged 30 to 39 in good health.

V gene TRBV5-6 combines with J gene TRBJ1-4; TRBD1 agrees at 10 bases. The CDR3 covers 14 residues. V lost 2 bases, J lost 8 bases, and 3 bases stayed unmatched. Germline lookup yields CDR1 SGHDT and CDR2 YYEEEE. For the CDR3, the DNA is TGTGCCAGCAGCTTCGGGACAGGGGACGAAAAACTGTTTTTT. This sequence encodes CASSFGTGDEKLFF. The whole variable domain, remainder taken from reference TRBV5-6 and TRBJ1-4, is DAGVTQSPTHLIKTRGQQVTLRCSPKSGHDTVSWYQQALGQGPQFIFQYYEEEERQRGNFPDRFSGHQFPNYSSELNVNALLLGDSALYLCASSFGTGDEKLFFGSGTQLSVL.

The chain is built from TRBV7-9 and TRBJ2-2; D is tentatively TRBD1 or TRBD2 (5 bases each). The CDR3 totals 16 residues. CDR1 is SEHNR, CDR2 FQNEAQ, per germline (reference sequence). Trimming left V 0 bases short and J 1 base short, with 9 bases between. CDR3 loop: CASSLARDGNTGELFF. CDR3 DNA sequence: TGTGCCAGCAGCTTAGCCAGGGACGGGAACACCGGGGAGCTGTTTTTT.

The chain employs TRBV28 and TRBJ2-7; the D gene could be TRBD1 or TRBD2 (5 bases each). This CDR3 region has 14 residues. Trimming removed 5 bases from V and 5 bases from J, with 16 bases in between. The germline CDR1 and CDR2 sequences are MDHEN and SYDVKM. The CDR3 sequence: CASSPLRGRDEQYF. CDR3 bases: TGTGCCAGCAGTCCCCTGAGGGGCCGGGACGAGCAGTACTTC.